The clone carrying this TCR beta chain was detected many times. The data derive from a study of low-dose radiotherapy and immunotherapy resistance in tumors. Background on the study: Members of Cohort 1 were treated with 0.5 Gy per fraction every 2 weeks. The prescribed total PTV dose was 6.5 Gy. Those assigned to Cohort 2 were treated with 1 Gy per fraction every two weeks (13 Gy in total over 26 weeks).

Time point specified: before trial treatment. First-strand cDNA relied on TRAV- and TRBV-specific primers spanning alpha and beta chains. Amplification, which lasted 20 to 25 PCR cycles, used a constant-region primer and V-primer adapter to amplify TCRs. In TCRdb, the reads were re-called with MiXCR into one record per CDR3 protein. The table shows 80,000 to 95,000 distinct CDR3 sequences, with 9.4% occurring only once. This sequence was found in a male donor with prostate cancer. Sequenced material: PBMCs, taken before treatment.

CDR3 in DNA: TGTGCCAGTAATGGGGGCGAGTCGAGTGGCTACACCTTC. It translates to CASNGGESSGYTF. The chain couples TRBV19 to TRBJ1-2; tentatively, D is TRBD1 (6 bases). The CDR3 runs 13 residues. Germline V CDR1 and CDR2: LNHDA, SQIVND (reference sequence). Trimming took off 7 bases at V and 7 bases at J, with 16 bases between the two ends.